A selection of T cell receptor beta chains follows, all from one sample in a study of T cell responses to AZD1222 COVID-19 vaccine. Data came from immunoSEQ multiplex PCR; TCRdb stores just in-frame clones and leaves some out. Seen here are 120,000 or so clones, 70% to 90% observed once, and the top ten hold under 2%. This sample comprised peripheral blood, obtained on day 0 of AZD1222 vaccination. Receptors originate from an adult in good health. Each CDR3 is given with its conserved first and last residue. D genes are given only for firm matches. Rows may omit the clone size; those that give it use once, few, many or a size class.

J gene: TRBJ2-7
CDR3 length: 14
clone size: few
D gene: TRBD1
V gene: TRBV11-2
CDR3 protein: CASSLGQGAYEQYF
CDR3 DNA: TGTGCCAGCAGCTTAGGACAGGGGGCATACGAGCAGTACTTC

J gene: TRBJ2-7
CDR3 length: 15
clone size: -
D gene: TRBD2
V gene: TRBV9
CDR3 protein: CASSVSGSGYYEQYF
CDR3 DNA: TGTGCCAGCAGCGTGAGCGGGAGTGGGTACTACGAGCAGTACTTC

J gene: TRBJ2-7
CDR3 length: 15
clone size: -
D gene: -
V gene: TRBV28
CDR3 protein: CASSFRGLSSYEQYF
CDR3 DNA: TGTGCCAGCAGTTTCCGGGGTCTCAGCTCCTACGAGCAGTACTTC

J gene: TRBJ1-5
CDR3 length: 20
clone size: -
D gene: TRBD1
V gene: TRBV6-1
CDR3 protein: CASSEPLGQGALVSNQPQHF
CDR3 DNA: TGTGCCAGCAGTGAACCTCTAGGACAGGGAGCTTTGGTGAGCAATCAGCCCCAGCATTTT

J gene: TRBJ2-2
CDR3 length: 16
clone size: -
D gene: -
V gene: TRBV18
CDR3 protein: CASSPSGTLVTGELFF
CDR3 DNA: TGTGCCAGCTCTCCATCCGGGACTTTGGTCACCGGGGAGCTGTTTTTT

J gene: TRBJ2-7
CDR3 length: 14
clone size: -
D gene: TRBD1
V gene: TRBV4-1
CDR3 protein: CASRPGQGGYEQYF
CDR3 DNA: TGCGCCAGCAGGCCGGGACAGGGGGGTTACGAGCAGTACTTC

J gene: TRBJ2-1
CDR3 length: 12
clone size: -
D gene: -
V gene: TRBV4-2
CDR3 protein: CASSQDPEVQFF
CDR3 DNA: TGTGCCAGCAGCCAAGATCCAGAAGTGCAGTTCTTC

J gene: TRBJ2-2
CDR3 length: 15
clone size: -
D gene: TRBD1
V gene: TRBV18
CDR3 protein: CASSPRDSNTGELFF
CDR3 DNA: TGTGCCAGCTCACCTAGGGACAGCAACACCGGGGAGCTGTTTTTT

J gene: TRBJ1-4
CDR3 length: 16
clone size: -
D gene: TRBD1
V gene: TRBV5-1
CDR3 protein: CASSLEGTGRNEKLFF
CDR3 DNA: TGCGCCAGCAGCTTGGAGGGGACAGGGAGGAATGAAAAACTGTTTTTT

J gene: TRBJ2-7
CDR3 length: 14
clone size: -
D gene: TRBD1
V gene: TRBV2
CDR3 protein: CASSAGTGPYEQYF
CDR3 DNA: TGTGCCAGCAGCGCTGGGACAGGGCCCTACGAGCAGTACTTC

J gene: TRBJ2-7
CDR3 length: 11
clone size: -
D gene: TRBD1
V gene: TRBV7-8
CDR3 protein: CASSRGHEQYF
CDR3 DNA: TGTGCCAGCAGCAGGGGGCATGAGCAGTACTTC

J gene: TRBJ2-7
CDR3 length: 12
clone size: once
D gene: -
V gene: TRBV19
CDR3 protein: CASSIGGLEQYF
CDR3 DNA: TGTGCCAGTAGTATCGGGGGGCTCGAGCAGTACTTC

J gene: TRBJ2-1
CDR3 length: 15
clone size: -
D gene: TRBD1
V gene: TRBV3-1/TRBV3-2
CDR3 protein: CASSQGDRAYNEQFF
CDR3 DNA: TGTGCCAGCAGCCAAGGGGACAGGGCTTACAATGAGCAGTTCTTC

J gene: TRBJ2-7
CDR3 length: 15
clone size: -
D gene: TRBD1
V gene: TRBV6-5
CDR3 protein: CASRDRTGDVGEQYF
CDR3 DNA: TGTGCCAGCAGGGACCGGACAGGGGATGTAGGCGAGCAGTACTTC

J gene: TRBJ2-1
CDR3 length: 10
clone size: -
D gene: -
V gene: TRBV30
CDR3 protein: CAWSVDEQFF
CDR3 DNA: TGTGCCTGGAGTGTCGATGAGCAGTTCTTC

J gene: TRBJ2-5
CDR3 length: 15
clone size: -
D gene: -
V gene: TRBV4-1
CDR3 protein: CASSQEGNRKETQYF
CDR3 DNA: TGCGCCAGCAGCCAAGAGGGTAACAGAAAAGAGACCCAGTACTTC

J gene: TRBJ2-2
CDR3 length: 13
clone size: -
D gene: -
V gene: TRBV11-2
CDR3 protein: CASSLIYAGELFF
CDR3 DNA: TGTGCCAGCAGCTTAATCTACGCCGGGGAGCTGTTTTTT

J gene: TRBJ1-2
CDR3 length: 15
clone size: once
D gene: -
V gene: TRBV19
CDR3 protein: CASSMWGERQYGYTF
CDR3 DNA: TGTGCCAGTAGTATGTGGGGGGAAAGACAGTATGGCTACACCTTC

J gene: TRBJ1-3
CDR3 length: 15
clone size: -
D gene: -
V gene: TRBV7-2
CDR3 protein: CASSWTGISGNTIYF
CDR3 DNA: TGTGCCAGCAGCTGGACGGGTATCTCTGGAAACACCATATATTTT

J gene: TRBJ1-5
CDR3 length: 17
clone size: -
D gene: TRBD1
V gene: TRBV28
CDR3 protein: CASRVNSDRALNQLQHF
CDR3 DNA: TGTGCCAGCAGGGTGAACTCGGACAGGGCGTTAAATCAGCTCCAGCATTTT

J gene: TRBJ2-3
CDR3 length: 14
clone size: -
D gene: -
V gene: TRBV5-5
CDR3 protein: CASSLGPVTDTQYF
CDR3 DNA: TGTGCCAGCAGCTTGGGGCCAGTCACAGATACGCAGTATTTT

J gene: TRBJ1-2
CDR3 length: 16
clone size: once
D gene: -
V gene: TRBV5-1
CDR3 protein: CASSGRDTEFFYGYTF
CDR3 DNA: TGCGCCAGCAGCGGTCGGGACACCGAATTCTTTTATGGCTACACCTTC

J gene: TRBJ2-7
CDR3 length: 12
clone size: -
D gene: -
V gene: TRBV28
CDR3 protein: CASSSHYYEQYF
CDR3 DNA: TGTGCCAGCAGTTCTCATTACTACGAGCAGTACTTC

J gene: TRBJ2-5
CDR3 length: 16
clone size: -
D gene: -
V gene: TRBV5-1
CDR3 protein: CASSFGLAPLQETQYF
CDR3 DNA: TGCGCCAGCAGCTTCGGGCTAGCGCCCTTACAAGAGACCCAGTACTTC

J gene: TRBJ2-2
CDR3 length: 17
clone size: -
D gene: -
V gene: TRBV6-4
CDR3 protein: CASSDSRAGPNTGELFF
CDR3 DNA: TGTGCCAGCAGTGACTCCAGGGCAGGGCCGAACACCGGGGAGCTGTTTTTT

J gene: TRBJ2-7
CDR3 length: 13
clone size: -
D gene: TRBD1
V gene: TRBV25-1
CDR3 protein: CASTPGQPYEQYF
CDR3 DNA: TGTGCCAGCACCCCGGGACAGCCCTACGAGCAGTACTTC

J gene: TRBJ2-7
CDR3 length: 15
clone size: -
D gene: TRBD1
V gene: TRBV9
CDR3 protein: CASSVGAGGAYEQYF
CDR3 DNA: TGTGCCAGCAGCGTAGGGGCAGGGGGAGCCTACGAGCAGTACTTC

J gene: TRBJ2-7
CDR3 length: 14
clone size: -
D gene: -
V gene: TRBV6-5
CDR3 protein: CASSYSGIGNEQYF
CDR3 DNA: TGTGCCAGCAGTTACTCAGGGATCGGGAACGAGCAGTACTTC

J gene: TRBJ2-7
CDR3 length: 13
clone size: -
D gene: TRBD1
V gene: TRBV5-4
CDR3 protein: CASGPTGSNEQYF
CDR3 DNA: TGTGCCAGCGGACCGACAGGGTCGAACGAGCAGTACTTC

J gene: TRBJ1-1
CDR3 length: 16
clone size: -
D gene: TRBD1
V gene: TRBV7-3
CDR3 protein: CASSFRDRNYRTEAFF
CDR3 DNA: TGTGCCAGCAGCTTCAGGGACAGAAACTACCGGACTGAAGCTTTCTTT

J gene: TRBJ1-1
CDR3 length: 14
clone size: -
D gene: TRBD1
V gene: TRBV2
CDR3 protein: CASSGQASISEAFF
CDR3 DNA: TGTGCCAGCAGCGGACAGGCTTCCATTTCCGAAGCTTTCTTT

J gene: TRBJ2-1
CDR3 length: 14
clone size: -
D gene: TRBD2
V gene: TRBV27
CDR3 protein: CASTTSGSYNEQFF
CDR3 DNA: TGTGCCAGCACGACTAGCGGGAGCTACAATGAGCAGTTCTTC

J gene: TRBJ2-2
CDR3 length: 16
clone size: -
D gene: -
V gene: TRBV24-1
CDR3 protein: CATSDPQGTGTGELFF
CDR3 DNA: TGTGCCACCAGTGATCCGCAGGGGACGGGCACCGGGGAGCTGTTTTTT

J gene: TRBJ2-7
CDR3 length: 12
clone size: -
D gene: -
V gene: TRBV28
CDR3 protein: CASFGPSYEQYF
CDR3 DNA: TGTGCCAGCTTCGGACCGAGCTACGAGCAGTACTTC

J gene: TRBJ1-5
CDR3 length: 10
clone size: -
D gene: -
V gene: TRBV21-1
CDR3 protein: CAMANQPQHF
CDR3 DNA: TGTGCCATGGCTAATCAGCCCCAGCATTTT

J gene: TRBJ2-1
CDR3 length: 14
clone size: -
D gene: -
V gene: TRBV7-8
CDR3 protein: CASSLGVNYNEQFF
CDR3 DNA: TGTGCCAGCAGCTTAGGAGTTAACTACAATGAGCAGTTCTTC

J gene: TRBJ2-7
CDR3 length: 15
clone size: -
D gene: -
V gene: TRBV7-2
CDR3 protein: CASSLGPRAGYEQYF
CDR3 DNA: TGTGCCAGCAGCTTAGGCCCCAGGGCTGGGTACGAGCAGTACTTC

J gene: TRBJ2-7
CDR3 length: 15
clone size: -
D gene: TRBD2
V gene: TRBV7-2
CDR3 protein: CASSLESGGPYEQYF
CDR3 DNA: TGTGCCAGCAGCTTAGAGAGCGGGGGGCCCTACGAGCAGTACTTC

J gene: TRBJ1-4
CDR3 length: 13
clone size: -
D gene: -
V gene: TRBV3-1/TRBV3-2
CDR3 protein: CASSPMQGEKLFF
CDR3 DNA: TGTGCCAGCAGCCCCATGCAGGGTGAAAAACTGTTTTTT

J gene: TRBJ2-1
CDR3 length: 19
clone size: once
D gene: -
V gene: TRBV7-9
CDR3 protein: CASSPRYLGQRRTYNEQFF
CDR3 DNA: TGTGCCAGCAGCCCACGTTATCTAGGACAGAGACGGACCTACAATGAGCAGTTCTTC

J gene: TRBJ1-1
CDR3 length: 16
clone size: -
D gene: TRBD1
V gene: TRBV6-4
CDR3 protein: CASRPGQGLMGTEAFF
CDR3 DNA: TGTGCCAGCAGACCAGGACAGGGTTTGATGGGCACTGAAGCTTTCTTT

J gene: TRBJ2-6
CDR3 length: 22
clone size: once
D gene: TRBD1
V gene: TRBV27
CDR3 protein: CASSLWGRWGQGATSGANVLTF
CDR3 DNA: TGTGCCAGCAGTTTATGGGGCAGGTGGGGACAGGGTGCGACCTCTGGGGCCAACGTCCTGACTTTC

J gene: TRBJ2-2
CDR3 length: 14
clone size: once
D gene: -
V gene: TRBV9
CDR3 protein: CASSARQDTGELFF
CDR3 DNA: TGTGCCAGCAGCGCGCGACAGGACACCGGGGAGCTGTTTTTT

J gene: TRBJ1-3
CDR3 length: 15
clone size: -
D gene: TRBD1
V gene: TRBV9
CDR3 protein: CASSGQGAAGNTIYF
CDR3 DNA: TGTGCCAGCAGCGGACAGGGGGCTGCTGGAAACACCATATATTTT